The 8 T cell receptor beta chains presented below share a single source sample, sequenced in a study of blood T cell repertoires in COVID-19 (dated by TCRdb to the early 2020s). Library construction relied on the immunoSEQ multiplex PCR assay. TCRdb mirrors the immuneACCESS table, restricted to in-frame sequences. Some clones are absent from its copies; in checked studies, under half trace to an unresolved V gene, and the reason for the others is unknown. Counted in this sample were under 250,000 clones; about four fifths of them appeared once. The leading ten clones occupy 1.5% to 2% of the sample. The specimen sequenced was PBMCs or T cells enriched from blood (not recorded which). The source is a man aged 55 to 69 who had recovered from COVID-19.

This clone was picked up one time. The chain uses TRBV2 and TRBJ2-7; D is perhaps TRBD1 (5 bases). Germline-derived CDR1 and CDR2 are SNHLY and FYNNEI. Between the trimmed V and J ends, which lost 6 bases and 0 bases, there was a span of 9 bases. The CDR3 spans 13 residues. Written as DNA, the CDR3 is TGTGCCAGCAGCAGGACACCCTCCTACGAGCAGTACTTC. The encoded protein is CASSRTPSYEQYF.

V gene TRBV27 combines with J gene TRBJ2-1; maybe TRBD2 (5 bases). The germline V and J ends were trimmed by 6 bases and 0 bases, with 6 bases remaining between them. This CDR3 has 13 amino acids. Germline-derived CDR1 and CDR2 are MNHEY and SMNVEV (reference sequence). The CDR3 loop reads CASRGSSYNEQFF. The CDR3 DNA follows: TGTGCCAGCAGGGGGAGCTCCTACAATGAGCAGTTCTTC.

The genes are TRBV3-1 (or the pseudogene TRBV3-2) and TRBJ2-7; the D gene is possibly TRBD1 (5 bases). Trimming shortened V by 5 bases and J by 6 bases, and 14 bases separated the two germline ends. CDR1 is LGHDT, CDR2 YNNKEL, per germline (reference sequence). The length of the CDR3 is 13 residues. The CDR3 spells CASSSLRESEQYF. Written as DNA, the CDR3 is TGTGCCAGCAGCTCTCTCAGGGAAAGCGAGCAGTACTTC.

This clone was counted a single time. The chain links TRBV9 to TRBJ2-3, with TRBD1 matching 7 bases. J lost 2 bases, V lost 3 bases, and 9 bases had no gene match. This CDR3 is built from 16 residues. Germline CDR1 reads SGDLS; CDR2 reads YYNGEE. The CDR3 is CASSANPGQPTDTQYF. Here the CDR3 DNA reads TGTGCCAGCAGCGCCAATCCGGGACAGCCCACAGATACGCAGTATTTT. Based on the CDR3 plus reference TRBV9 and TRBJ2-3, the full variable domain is DSGVTQTPKHLITATGQRVTLRCSPRSGDLSVYWYQQSLDQGLQFLIQYYNGEERAKGNILERFSAQQFPDLHSELNLSSLELGDSALYFCASSANPGQPTDTQYFGPGTRLTVL.

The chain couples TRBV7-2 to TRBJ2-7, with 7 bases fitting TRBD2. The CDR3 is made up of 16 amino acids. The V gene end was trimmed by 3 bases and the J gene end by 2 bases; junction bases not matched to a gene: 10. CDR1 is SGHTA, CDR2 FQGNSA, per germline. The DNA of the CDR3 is TGTGCCAGCAGCTTGGGGGGGGGACTCACAGCCTACGAGCAGTACTTC. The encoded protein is CASSLGGGLTAYEQYF.

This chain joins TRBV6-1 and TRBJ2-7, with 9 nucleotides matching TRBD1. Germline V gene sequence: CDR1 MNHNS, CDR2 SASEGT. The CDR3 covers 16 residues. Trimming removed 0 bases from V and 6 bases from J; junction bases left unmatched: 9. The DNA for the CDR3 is TGTGCCAGCAGTGAAGCGCTGGGACAGGGTAGCTCCGAGCAGTACTTC. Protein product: CASSEALGQGSSEQYF.

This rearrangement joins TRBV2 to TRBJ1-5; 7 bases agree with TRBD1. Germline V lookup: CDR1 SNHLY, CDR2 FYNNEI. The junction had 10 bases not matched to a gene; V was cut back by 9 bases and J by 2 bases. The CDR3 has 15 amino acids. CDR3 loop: CASKAQGVGNQPQHF. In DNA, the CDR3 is TGTGCCAGTAAAGCCCAGGGGGTGGGCAATCAGCCCCAGCATTTT.

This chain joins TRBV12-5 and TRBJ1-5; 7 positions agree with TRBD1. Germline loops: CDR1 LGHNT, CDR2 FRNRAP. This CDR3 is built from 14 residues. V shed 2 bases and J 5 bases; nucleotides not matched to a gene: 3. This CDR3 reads CASGLNRGDQPQHF. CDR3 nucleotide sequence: TGTGCTAGTGGTTTGAACAGGGGAGATCAGCCCCAGCATTTT.